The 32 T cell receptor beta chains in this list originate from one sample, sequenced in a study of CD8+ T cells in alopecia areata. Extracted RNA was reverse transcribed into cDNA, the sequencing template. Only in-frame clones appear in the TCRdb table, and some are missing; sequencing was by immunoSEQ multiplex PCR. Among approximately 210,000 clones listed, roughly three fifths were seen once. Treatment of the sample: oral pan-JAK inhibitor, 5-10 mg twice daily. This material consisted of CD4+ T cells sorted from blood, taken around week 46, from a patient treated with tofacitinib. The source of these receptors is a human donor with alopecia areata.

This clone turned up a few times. CDR3 in DNA: TGTGCTAGTGGTTTCACCGGGGAGCTGTTTTTT. It encodes CASGFTGELFF. The V and J genes are TRBV12-5 and TRBJ2-2; D is ambiguous. This CDR3 is built from 11 residues. Germline V CDR1 and CDR2: LGHNT, FRNRAP. V gave up 3 bases and J gave up 4 bases, with 0 bases separating them.

The CDR3 DNA reads TGTGCCATCAGTGGACTAGCTGACCATGAGCAGTTCTTC. This gives the protein CAISGLADHEQFF. The V and J genes are TRBV10-3 and TRBJ2-1, with 7 bases identical to TRBD2. J lost 8 bases, V lost 4 bases, and 5 bases had no gene match. Germline-derived CDR1 and CDR2 are ENHRY and SYGVKD. CDR3 length equals 13 residues.

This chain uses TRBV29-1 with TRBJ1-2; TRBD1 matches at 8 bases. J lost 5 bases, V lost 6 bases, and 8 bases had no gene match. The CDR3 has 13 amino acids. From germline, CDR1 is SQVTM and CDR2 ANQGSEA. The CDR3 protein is CSVSPGGSYGYTF. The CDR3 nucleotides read TGCAGCGTAAGCCCAGGGGGCTCGTATGGCTACACCTTC.

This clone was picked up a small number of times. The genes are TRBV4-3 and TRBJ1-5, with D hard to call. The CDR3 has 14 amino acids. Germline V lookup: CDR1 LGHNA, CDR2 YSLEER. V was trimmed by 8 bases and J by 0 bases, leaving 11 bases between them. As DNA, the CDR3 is TGCGCCAGCGGAGACTCCTATAGCAATCAGCCCCAGCATTTT. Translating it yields CASGDSYSNQPQHF.

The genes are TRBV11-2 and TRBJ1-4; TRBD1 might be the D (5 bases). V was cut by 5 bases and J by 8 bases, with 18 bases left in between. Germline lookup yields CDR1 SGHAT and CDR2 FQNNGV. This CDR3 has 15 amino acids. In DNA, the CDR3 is TGTGCCAGCAGCCCTCGGACCGGACACAGGGAAAAACTGTTTTTT. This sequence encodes CASSPRTGHREKLFF.

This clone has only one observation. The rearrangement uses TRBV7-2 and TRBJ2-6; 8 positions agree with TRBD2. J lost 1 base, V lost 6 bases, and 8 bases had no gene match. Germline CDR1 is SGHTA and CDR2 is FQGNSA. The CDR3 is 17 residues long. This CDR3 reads CASRPRGALSGANVLTF. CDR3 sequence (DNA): TGTGCCAGCAGGCCGCGGGGGGCCCTATCTGGGGCCAACGTCCTGACTTTC. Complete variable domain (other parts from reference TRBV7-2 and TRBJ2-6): GAGVSQSPSNKVTEKGKDVELRCDPISGHTALYWYRQSLGQGLEFLIYFQGNSAPDKSGLPSDRFSAERTGGSVSTLTIQRTQQEDSAVYLCASRPRGALSGANVLTFGAGSRLTVL.

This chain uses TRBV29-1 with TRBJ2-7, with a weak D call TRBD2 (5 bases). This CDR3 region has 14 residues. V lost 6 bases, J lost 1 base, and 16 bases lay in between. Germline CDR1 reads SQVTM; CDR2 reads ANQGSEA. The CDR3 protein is CSVATSHTSYEQYF. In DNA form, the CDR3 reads TGCAGCGTCGCCACTAGTCATACGTCCTACGAGCAGTACTTC.

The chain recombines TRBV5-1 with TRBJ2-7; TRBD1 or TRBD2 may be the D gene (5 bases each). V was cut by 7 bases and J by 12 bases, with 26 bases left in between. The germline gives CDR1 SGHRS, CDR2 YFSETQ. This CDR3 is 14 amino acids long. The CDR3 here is CASQSETGPRIWYF. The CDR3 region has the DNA TGCGCCAGCCAGTCGGAGACGGGGCCACGAATTTGGTACTTC.

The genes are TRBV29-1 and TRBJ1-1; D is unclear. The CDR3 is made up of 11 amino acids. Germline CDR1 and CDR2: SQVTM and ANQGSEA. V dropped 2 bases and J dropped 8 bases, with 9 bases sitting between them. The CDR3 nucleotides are TGCAGCGTTGAAAGCTTGAAGGAAGCTTTCTTT. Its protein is CSVESLKEAFF. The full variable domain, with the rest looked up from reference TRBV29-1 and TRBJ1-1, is SAVISQKPSRDICQRGTSLTIQCQVDSQVTMMFWYRQQPGQSLTLIATANQGSEATYESGFVIDKFPISRPNLTFSTLTVSNMSPEDSSIYLCSVESLKEAFFGQGTRLTVV.

This CDR3 reads CSIRDSPNSPLHF. The CDR3 bases are TGCAGCATAAGGGACAGTCCTAATTCACCCCTCCACTTT. The chain has TRBV29-1 and TRBJ1-6; TRBD1 agrees at 7 bases. The CDR3 runs 13 residues. CDR1 is SQVTM, CDR2 ANQGSEA, per germline. With V trimmed by 8 bases and J by 6 bases, 7 bases remained unmatched.

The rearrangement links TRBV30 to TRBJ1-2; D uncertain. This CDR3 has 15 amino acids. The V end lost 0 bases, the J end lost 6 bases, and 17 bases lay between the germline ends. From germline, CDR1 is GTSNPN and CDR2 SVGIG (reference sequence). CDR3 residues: CAWSVTSLIRDGYTF. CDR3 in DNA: TGTGCCTGGAGTGTGACATCTTTGATTAGAGATGGCTACACCTTC.

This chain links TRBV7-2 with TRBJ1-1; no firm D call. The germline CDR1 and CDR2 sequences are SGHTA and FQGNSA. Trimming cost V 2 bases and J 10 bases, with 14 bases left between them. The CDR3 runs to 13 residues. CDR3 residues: CASSLWAGLGAFF. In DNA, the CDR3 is TGTGCCAGCAGCTTATGGGCGGGCCTAGGAGCTTTCTTT.

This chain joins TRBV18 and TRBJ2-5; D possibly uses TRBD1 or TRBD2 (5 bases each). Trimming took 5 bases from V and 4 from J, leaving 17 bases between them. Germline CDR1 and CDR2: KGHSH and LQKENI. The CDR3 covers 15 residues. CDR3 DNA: TGTGCCAGCTCATCAGGGACCGCCGAGAGAGAGACCCAGTACTTC. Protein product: CASSSGTAERETQYF.

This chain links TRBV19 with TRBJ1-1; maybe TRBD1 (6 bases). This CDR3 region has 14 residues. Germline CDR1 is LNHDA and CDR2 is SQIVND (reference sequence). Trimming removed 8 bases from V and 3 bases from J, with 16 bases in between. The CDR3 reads CASLVTGGDTEAFF. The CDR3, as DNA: TGTGCCAGTTTGGTGACAGGCGGGGACACTGAAGCTTTCTTT.

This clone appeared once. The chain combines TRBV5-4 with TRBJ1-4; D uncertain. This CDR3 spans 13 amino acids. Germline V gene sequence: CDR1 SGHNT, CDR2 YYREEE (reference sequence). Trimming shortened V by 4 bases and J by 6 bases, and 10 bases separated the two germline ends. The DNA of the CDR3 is TGTGCCAGCAGCCGCAGGATGGATGAAAAACTGTTTTTT. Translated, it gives CASSRRMDEKLFF.

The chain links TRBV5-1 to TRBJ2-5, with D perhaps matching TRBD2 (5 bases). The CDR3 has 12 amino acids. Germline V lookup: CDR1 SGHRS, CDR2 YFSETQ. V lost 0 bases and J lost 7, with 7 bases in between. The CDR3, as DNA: TGCGCCAGCAGCTTGGACGAGGGGACCCAGTACTTC. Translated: CASSLDEGTQYF.

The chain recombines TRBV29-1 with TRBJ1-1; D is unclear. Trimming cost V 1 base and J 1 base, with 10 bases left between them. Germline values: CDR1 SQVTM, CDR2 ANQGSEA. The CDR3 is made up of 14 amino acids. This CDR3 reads CSVEGMFSNTEAFF. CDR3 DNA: TGCAGCGTTGAAGGGATGTTCTCGAACACTGAAGCTTTCTTT.

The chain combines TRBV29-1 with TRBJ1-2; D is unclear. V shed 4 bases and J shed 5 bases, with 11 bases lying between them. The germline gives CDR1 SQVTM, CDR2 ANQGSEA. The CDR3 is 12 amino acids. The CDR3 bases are TGCAGCGTTGTGACCGGGTTTTATGGCTACACCTTC. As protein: CSVVTGFYGYTF.

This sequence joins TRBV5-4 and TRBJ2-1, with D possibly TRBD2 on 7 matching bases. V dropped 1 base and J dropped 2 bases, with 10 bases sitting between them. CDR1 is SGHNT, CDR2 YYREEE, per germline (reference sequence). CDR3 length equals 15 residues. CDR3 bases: TGTGCCAGCAGCTTGACGCGGGGGCCCTACAATGAGCAGTTCTTC. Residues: CASSLTRGPYNEQFF.

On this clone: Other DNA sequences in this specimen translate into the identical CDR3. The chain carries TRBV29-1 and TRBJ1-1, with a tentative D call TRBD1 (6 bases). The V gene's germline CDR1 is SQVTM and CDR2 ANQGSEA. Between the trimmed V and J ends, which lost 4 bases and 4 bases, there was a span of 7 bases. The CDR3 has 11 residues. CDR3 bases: TGCAGCGTTGGAGGGGGCACTGAAGCTTTCTTT. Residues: CSVGGGTEAFF.

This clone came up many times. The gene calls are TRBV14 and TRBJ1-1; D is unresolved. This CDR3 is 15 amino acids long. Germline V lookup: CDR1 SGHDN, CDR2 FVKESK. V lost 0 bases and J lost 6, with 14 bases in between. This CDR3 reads CASSQDPIGWAEAFF. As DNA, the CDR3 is TGTGCCAGCAGCCAAGATCCCATCGGCTGGGCTGAAGCTTTCTTT.

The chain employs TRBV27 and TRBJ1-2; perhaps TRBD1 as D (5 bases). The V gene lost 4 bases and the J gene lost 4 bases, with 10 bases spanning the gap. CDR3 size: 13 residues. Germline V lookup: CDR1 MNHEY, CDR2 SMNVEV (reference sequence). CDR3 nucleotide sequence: TGTGCCAGCAGTTCCGACAGTGGCTATGGCTACACCTTC. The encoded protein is CASSSDSGYGYTF.

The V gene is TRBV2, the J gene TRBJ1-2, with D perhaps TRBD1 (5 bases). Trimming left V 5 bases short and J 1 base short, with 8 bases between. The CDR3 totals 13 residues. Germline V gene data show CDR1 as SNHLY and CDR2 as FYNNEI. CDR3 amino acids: CASSPGSNYGYTF. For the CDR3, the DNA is TGTGCCAGCAGTCCAGGGAGTAACTATGGCTACACCTTC.

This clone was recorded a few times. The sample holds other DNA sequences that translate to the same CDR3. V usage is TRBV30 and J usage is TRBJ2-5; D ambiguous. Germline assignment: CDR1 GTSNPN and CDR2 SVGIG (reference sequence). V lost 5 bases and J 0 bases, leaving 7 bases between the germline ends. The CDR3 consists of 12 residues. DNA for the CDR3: TGTGCCTGGTCGGTGAACCAAGAGACCCAGTACTTC. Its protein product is CAWSVNQETQYF. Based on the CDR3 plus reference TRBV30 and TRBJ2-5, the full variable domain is SQTIHQWPATLVQPVGSPLSLECTVEGTSNPNLYWYRQAAGRGLQLLFYSVGIGQISSEVPQNLSASRPQDRQFILSSKKLLLSDSGFYLCAWSVNQETQYFGPGTRLLVL.

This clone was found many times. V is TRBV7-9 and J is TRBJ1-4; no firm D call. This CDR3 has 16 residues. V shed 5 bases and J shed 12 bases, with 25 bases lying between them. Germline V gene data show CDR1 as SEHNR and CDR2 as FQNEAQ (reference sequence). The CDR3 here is CASSRESRRVPGELFF. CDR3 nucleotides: TGTGCCAGCAGCCGGGAATCGAGGCGCGTTCCCGGGGAACTGTTTTTT.

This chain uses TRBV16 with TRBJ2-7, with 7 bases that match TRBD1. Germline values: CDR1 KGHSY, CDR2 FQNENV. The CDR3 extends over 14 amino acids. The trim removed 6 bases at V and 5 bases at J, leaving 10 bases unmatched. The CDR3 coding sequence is TGTGCCAGCAGTTTCGAGACAGGGAACAACGAGCAGTACTTC. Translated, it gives CASSFETGNNEQYF.

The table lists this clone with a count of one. CDR3 sequence: CASSLDYRGEKLFF. Here the CDR3 DNA reads TGTGCCAGCAGCTTAGATTATAGGGGTGAAAAACTGTTTTTT. The chain couples TRBV11-2 to TRBJ1-4; possibly TRBD1 for D (5 bases). The CDR3 totals 14 residues. Germline V CDR1 and CDR2: SGHAT, FQNNGV. V lost 0 bases, J lost 7 bases, and 9 bases lay in between. The entire variable domain, with the rest obtained from reference TRBV11-2 and TRBJ1-4, is as follows: EAGVAQSPRYKIIEKRQSVAFWCNPISGHATLYWYQQILGQGPKLLIQFQNNGVVDDSQLPKDRFSAERLKGVDSTLKIQPAKLEDSAVYLCASSLDYRGEKLFFGSGTQLSVL.

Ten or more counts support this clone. CDR3 in DNA: TGTGCCAGTAGCCGGGGAACACAAGAGACCCAGTACTTC. Translated: CASSRGTQETQYF. The rearrangement joins TRBV19 to TRBJ2-5; tentatively, D is TRBD2 (5 bases). This CDR3 is built from 13 residues. CDR1 is LNHDA, CDR2 SQIVND, per germline (reference sequence). V gave up 6 bases and J gave up 2 bases, with 10 bases separating them.

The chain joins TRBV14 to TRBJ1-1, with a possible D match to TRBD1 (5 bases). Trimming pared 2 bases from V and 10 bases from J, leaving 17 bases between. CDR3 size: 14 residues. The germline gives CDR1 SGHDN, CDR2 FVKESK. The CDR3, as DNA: TGTGCCAGCAGCCAACTAGGGACCGGCCCTGGAGCTTTCTTT. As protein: CASSQLGTGPGAFF.

CDR3 sequence (DNA): TGTGCCAGCAGAGCGACTAGCGGGGGGATCCAAGAGACCCAGTACTTC. It is translated as CASRATSGGIQETQYF. The chain joins TRBV7-7 to TRBJ2-5, with 13 positions matching TRBD2. After removal of 6 bases from V and 1 base from J, the junction contained 5 bases not matched to a gene. The CDR3 consists of 16 residues. Germline V gives CDR1 SSHAT, CDR2 FNYEAQ (reference sequence). The whole variable domain, filled in from reference TRBV7-7 and TRBJ2-5, reads GAGVSQSPRYKVTKRGQDVTLRCDPISSHATLYWYQQALGQGPEFLTYFNYEAQPDKSGLPSDRFSAERPEGSISTLTIQRTEQRDSAMYRCASRATSGGIQETQYFGPGTRLLVL.

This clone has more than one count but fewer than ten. DNA of the CDR3: TGTGCCAGCAGCTTGGTGAGGGGAGCAGGCCCCTACACCGGGGAGCTGTTTTTT. Its protein is CASSLVRGAGPYTGELFF. The chain uses TRBV5-6 and TRBJ2-2; D possibly uses TRBD1 or TRBD2 (5 bases each). The CDR3 is made up of 18 amino acids. V was clipped by 0 bases and J by 3 bases, with 18 bases between them. CDR1 and CDR2 from the germline V gene are SGHDT and YYEEEE.

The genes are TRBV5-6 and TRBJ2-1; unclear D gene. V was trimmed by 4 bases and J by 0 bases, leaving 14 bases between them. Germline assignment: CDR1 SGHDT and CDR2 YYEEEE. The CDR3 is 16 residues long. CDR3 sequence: CASSLSTLRSYNEQFF. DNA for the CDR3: TGTGCCAGCAGCCTCTCGACACTACGCTCCTACAATGAGCAGTTCTTC.